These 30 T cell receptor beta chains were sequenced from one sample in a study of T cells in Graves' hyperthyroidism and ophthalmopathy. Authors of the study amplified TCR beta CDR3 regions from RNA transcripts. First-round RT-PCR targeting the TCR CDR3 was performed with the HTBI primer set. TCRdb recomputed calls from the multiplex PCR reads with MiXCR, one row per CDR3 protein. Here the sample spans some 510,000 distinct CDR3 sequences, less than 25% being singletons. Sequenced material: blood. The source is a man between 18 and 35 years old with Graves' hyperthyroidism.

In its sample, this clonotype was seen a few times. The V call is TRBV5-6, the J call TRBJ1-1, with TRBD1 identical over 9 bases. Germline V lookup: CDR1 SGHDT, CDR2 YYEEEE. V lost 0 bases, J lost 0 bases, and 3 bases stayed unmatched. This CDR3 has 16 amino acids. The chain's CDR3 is CASSLVRDRVNTEAFF. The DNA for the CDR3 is TGTGCCAGCAGCTTGGTCCGGGACAGGGTGAACACTGAAGCTTTCTTT.

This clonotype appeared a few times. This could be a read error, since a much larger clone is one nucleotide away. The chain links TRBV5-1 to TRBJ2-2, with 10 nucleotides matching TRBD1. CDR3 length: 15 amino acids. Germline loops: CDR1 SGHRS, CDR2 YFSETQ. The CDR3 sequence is CASSPSGQGIGELCF. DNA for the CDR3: TGCGCCAGCAGCCCCTCGGGACAGGGGATCGGGGAGCTGTGTTTT. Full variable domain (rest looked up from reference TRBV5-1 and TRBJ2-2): KAGVTQTPRYLIKTRGQQVTLSCSPISGHRSVSWYQQTPGQGLQFLFEYFSETQRNKGNFPGRFSGRQFSNSRSEMNVSTLELGDSALYLCASSPSGQGIGELCFGEGSRLTVL.

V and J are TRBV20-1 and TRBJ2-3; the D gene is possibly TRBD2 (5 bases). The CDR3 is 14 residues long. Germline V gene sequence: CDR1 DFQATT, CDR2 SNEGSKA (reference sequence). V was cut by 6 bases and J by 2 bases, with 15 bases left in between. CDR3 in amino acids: CSALSARATDTQYF. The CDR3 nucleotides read TGCAGTGCCCTCTCCGCGAGGGCCACAGATACGCAGTATTTT.

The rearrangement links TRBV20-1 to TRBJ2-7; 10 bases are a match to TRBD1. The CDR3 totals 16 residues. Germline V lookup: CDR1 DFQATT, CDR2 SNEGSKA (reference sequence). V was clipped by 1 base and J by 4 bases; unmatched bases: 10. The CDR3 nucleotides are TGCAGTGCTAGAGGCCCCCTCGGACAGGGGGTTTACGAGCAGTACTTC. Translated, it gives CSARGPLGQGVYEQYF.

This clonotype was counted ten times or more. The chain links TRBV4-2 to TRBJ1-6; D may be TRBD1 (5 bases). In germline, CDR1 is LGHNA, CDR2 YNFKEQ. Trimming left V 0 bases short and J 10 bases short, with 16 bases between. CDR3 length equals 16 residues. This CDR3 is CASSQDQEGRGSPLHF. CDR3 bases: TGTGCCAGCAGCCAAGATCAAGAGGGGAGAGGCTCACCCCTCCACTTT.

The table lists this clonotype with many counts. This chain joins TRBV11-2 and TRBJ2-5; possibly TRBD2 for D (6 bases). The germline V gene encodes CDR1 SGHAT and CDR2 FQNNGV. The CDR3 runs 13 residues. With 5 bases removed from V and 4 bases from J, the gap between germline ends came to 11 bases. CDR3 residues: CASSRGRGETQYF. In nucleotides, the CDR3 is TGTGCCAGCAGCCGAGGGCGGGGAGAGACCCAGTACTTC.

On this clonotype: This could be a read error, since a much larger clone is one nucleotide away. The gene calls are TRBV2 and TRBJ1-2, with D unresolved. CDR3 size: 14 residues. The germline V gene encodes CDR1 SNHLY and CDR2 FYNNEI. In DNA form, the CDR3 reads TGTGCCAGCAGTCCACAACTAACTAACTGTGGCTACACCTTC. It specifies CASSPQLTNCGYTF.

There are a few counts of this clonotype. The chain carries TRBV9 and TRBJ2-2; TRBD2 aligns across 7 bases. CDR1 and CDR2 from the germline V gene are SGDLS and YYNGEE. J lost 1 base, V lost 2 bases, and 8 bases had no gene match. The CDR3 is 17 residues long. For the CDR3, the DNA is TGTGCCAGCAGCGTCTGGAGGTTAGCGGGGAACACCGGGGAGCTGTTTTTT. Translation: CASSVWRLAGNTGELFF.

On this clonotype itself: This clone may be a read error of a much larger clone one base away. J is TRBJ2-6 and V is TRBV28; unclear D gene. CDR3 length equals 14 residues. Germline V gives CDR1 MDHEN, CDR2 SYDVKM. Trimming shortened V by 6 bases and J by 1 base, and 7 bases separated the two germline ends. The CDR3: CASSHRSGANVLTF. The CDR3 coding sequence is TGTGCCAGCAGCCATCGGTCTGGGGCCAACGTCCTGACTTTC. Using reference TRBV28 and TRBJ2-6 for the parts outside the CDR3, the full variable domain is DVKVTQSSRYLVKRTGEKVFLECVQDMDHENMFWYRQDPGLGLRLIYFSYDVKMKEKGDIPEGYSVSREKKERFSLILESASTNQTSMYLCASSHRSGANVLTFGAGSRLTVL.

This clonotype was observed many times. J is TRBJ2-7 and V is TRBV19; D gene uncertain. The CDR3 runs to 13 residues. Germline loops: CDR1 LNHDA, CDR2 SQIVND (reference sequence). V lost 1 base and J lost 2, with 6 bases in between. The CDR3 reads CASSIAGAYEQYF. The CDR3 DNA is TGTGCCAGTAGTATAGCTGGGGCCTACGAGCAGTACTTC. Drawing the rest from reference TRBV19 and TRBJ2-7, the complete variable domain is DGGITQSPKYLFRKEGQNVTLSCEQNLNHDAMYWYRQDPGQGLRLIYYSQIVNDFQKGDIAEGYSVSREKKESFPLTVTSAQKNPTAFYLCASSIAGAYEQYFGPGTRLTVT.

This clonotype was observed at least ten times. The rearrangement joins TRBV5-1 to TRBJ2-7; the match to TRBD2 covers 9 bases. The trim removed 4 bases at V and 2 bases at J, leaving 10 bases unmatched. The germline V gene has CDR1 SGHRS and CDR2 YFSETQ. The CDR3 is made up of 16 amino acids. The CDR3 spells CASSALGASGAYEQYF. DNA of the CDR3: TGCGCCAGCAGCGCCTTGGGCGCTAGCGGGGCCTACGAGCAGTACTTC.

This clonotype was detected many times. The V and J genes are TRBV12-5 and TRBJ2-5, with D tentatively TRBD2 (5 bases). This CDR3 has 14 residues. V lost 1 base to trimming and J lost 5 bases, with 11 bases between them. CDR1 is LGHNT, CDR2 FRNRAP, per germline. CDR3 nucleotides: TGTGCTAGTGGTTTGGGGACTGGTGAGGAGACCCAGTACTTC. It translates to CASGLGTGEETQYF.

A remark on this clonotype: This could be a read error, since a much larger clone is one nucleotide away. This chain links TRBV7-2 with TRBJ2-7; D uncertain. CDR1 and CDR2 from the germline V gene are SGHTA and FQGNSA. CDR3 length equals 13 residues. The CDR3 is CASSPSPPYEQCF. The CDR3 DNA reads TGTGCCAGCAGCCCATCCCCCCCCTACGAGCAGTGCTTC.

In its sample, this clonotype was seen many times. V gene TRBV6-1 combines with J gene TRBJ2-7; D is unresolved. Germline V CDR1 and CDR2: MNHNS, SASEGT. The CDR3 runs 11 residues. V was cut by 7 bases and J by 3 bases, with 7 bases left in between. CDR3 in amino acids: CASTSLYEQYF. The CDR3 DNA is TGTGCCAGCACCTCCCTCTACGAGCAGTACTTC.

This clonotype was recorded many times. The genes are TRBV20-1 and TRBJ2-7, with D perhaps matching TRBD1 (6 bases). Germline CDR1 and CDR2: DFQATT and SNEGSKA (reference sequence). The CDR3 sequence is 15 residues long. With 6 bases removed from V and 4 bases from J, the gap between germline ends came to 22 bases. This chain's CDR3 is CSAPSPRQAWYEQYF. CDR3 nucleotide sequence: TGCAGTGCCCCATCGCCGCGACAGGCCTGGTACGAGCAGTACTTC.

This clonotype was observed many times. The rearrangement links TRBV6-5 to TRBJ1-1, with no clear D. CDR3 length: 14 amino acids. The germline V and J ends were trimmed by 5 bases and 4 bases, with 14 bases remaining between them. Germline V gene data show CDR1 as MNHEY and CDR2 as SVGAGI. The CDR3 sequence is CASSTPRRLTEAFF. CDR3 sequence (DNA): TGTGCCAGCAGTACCCCTAGACGGCTCACTGAAGCTTTCTTT.

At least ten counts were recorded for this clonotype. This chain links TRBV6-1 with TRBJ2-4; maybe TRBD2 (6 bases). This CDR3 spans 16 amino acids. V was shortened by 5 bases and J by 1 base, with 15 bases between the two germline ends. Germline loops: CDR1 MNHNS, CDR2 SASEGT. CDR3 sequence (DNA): TGTGCCAGCAGTCCTGCGGGATATTCGGCCAAAAACATTCAGTACTTC. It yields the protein CASSPAGYSAKNIQYF.

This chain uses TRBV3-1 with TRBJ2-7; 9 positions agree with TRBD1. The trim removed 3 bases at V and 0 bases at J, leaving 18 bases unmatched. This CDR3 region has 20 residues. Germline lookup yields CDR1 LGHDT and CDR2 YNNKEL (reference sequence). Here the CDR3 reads CASSHNGGDRDPLSSYEQYF. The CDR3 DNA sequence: TGTGCCAGCAGCCACAACGGAGGGGACAGGGACCCACTTAGCTCCTACGAGCAGTACTTC.

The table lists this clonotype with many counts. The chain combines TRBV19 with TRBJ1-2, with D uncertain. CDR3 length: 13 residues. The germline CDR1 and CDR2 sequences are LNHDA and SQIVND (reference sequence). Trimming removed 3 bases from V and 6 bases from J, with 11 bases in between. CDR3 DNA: TGTGCCAGTAGTATGAATTTTGACGATGGCTACACCTTC. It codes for CASSMNFDDGYTF. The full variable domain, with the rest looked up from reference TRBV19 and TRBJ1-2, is DGGITQSPKYLFRKEGQNVTLSCEQNLNHDAMYWYRQDPGQGLRLIYYSQIVNDFQKGDIAEGYSVSREKKESFPLTVTSAQKNPTAFYLCASSMNFDDGYTFGSGTRLTVV.

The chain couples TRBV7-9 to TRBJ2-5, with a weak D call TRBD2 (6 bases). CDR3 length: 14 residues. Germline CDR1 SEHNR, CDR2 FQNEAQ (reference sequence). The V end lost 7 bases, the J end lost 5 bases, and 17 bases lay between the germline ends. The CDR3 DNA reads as TGTGCCAGCATCCGCGGGGCCGGTCTGGAGACCCAGTACTTC. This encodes CASIRGAGLETQYF.

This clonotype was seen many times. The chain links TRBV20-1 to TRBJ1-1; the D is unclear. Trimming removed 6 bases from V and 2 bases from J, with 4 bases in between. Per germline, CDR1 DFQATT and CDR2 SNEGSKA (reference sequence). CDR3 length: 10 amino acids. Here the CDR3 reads CSAFNTEAFF. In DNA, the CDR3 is TGCAGTGCGTTTAACACTGAAGCTTTCTTT.

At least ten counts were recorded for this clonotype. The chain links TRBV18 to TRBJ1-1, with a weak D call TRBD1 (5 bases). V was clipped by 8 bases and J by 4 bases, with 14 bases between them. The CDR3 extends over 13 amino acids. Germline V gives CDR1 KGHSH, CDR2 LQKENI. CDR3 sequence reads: CASSPQGSTEAFF. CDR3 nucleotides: TGTGCCAGCAGTCCCCAGGGAAGCACTGAAGCTTTCTTT.

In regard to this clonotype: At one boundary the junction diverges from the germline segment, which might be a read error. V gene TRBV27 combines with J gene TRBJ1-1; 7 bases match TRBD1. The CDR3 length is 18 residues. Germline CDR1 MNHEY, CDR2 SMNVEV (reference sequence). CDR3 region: CASSFLGGIGRGDTEVFF. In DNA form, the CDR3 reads TGTGCCAGCAGTTTTCTGGGCGGGATAGGCAGGGGGGACACTGAAGTTTTCTTT.

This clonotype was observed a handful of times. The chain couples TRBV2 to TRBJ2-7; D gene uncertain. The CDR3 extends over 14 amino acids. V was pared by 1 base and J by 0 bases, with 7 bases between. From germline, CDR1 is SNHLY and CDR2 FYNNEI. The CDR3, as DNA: TGTGCCAGCAGTGAAGGGTATAGCTCCTACGAGCAGTACTTC. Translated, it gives CASSEGYSSYEQYF. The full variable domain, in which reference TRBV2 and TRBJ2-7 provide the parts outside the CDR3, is EPEVTQTPSHQVTQMGQEVILRCVPISNHLYFYWYRQILGQKVEFLVSFYNNEISEKSEIFDDQFSVERPDGSNFTLKIRSTKLEDSAMYFCASSEGYSSYEQYFGPGTRLTVT.

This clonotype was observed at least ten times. CDR3: CASSPPTGSGEAFF. The CDR3 region has the DNA TGTGCCAGCAGCCCACCTACAGGGAGTGGAGAAGCTTTCTTT. The chain recombines TRBV11-2 with TRBJ1-1; D is perhaps TRBD1 (6 bases). Germline V gene data show CDR1 as SGHAT and CDR2 as FQNNGV. V lost 5 bases to trimming and J lost 8 bases, with 18 bases between them. CDR3 length: 14 amino acids.

The CDR3 bases are TGTGCCAGCAGTTTAATTGGTGCCCCCTACGAGCAGTACTTC. Translated: CASSLIGAPYEQYF. The rearrangement uses TRBV28 and TRBJ2-7; D gene ambiguous. The CDR3 has 14 residues. With 2 bases removed from V and 2 bases from J, the gap between germline ends came to 10 bases. CDR1 and CDR2 (germline): MDHEN, SYDVKM.

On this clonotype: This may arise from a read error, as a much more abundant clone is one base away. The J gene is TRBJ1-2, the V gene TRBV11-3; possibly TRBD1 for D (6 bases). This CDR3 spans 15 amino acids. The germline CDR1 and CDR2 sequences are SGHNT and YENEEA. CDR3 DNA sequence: TGTGCCATCAGCTTCAGGGGCGGTAATAGCTATGGCTACACCTTC. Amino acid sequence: CAISFRGGNSYGYTF. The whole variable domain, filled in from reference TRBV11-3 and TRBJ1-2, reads EAGVVQSPRYKIIEKKQPVAFWCNPISGHNTLYWYLQNLGQGPELLIRYENEEAVDDSQLPKDRFSAERLKGVDSTLKIQPAELGDSAVYLCAISFRGGNSYGYTFGSGTRLTVV.

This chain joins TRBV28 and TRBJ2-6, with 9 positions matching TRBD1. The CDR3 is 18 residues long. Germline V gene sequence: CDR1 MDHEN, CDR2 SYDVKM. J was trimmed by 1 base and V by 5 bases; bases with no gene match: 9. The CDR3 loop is CASSTRQGVLSGANVLTF. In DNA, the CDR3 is TGTGCCAGCAGTACCCGACAGGGGGTATTGTCTGGGGCCAACGTCCTGACTTTC.

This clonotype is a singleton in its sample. CDR3 bases: TGTGCCAGCAGTTTAGCGACGGGGGCCTACACCGGGGAGCTGTTTTTT. This sequence encodes CASSLATGAYTGELFF. This chain connects TRBV12-3 or TRBV12-4 to TRBJ2-2; TRBD1 or TRBD2 may be the D gene (6 bases each). This CDR3 spans 16 amino acids. V was trimmed by 0 bases and J by 3 bases, leaving 11 bases between them.

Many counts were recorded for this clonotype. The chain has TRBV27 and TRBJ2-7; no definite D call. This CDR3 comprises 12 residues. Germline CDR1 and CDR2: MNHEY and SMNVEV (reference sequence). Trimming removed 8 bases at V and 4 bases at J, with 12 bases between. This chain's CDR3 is CASSRLGYEQYF. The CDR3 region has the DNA TGTGCCAGCTCCCGCCTGGGATACGAGCAGTACTTC.